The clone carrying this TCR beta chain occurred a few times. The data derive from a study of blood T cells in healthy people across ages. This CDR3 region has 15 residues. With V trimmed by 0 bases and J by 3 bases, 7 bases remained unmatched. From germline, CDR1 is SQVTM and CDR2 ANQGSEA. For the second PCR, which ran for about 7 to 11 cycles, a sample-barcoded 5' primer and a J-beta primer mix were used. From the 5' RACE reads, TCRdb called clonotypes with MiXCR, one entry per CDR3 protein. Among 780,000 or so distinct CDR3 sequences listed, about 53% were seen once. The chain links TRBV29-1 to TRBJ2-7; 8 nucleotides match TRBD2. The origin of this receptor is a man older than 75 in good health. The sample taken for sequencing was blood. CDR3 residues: CSVEDSERGLYEQYF. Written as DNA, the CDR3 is TGCAGCGTTGAAGATTCAGAGCGGGGGCTCTACGAGCAGTACTTC.